These 16 T cell receptor beta chains share one sample of origin, sequenced in a study of cytomegalovirus exposure and HLA in healthy donors (dated by TCRdb to 2016 to 2017). The library was made by the immunoSEQ multiplex PCR assay. The multiplex PCR relied on a mix of 60 forward primers for TCR Vbeta segments and 13 reverse primers for TCR Jbeta segments. Imported from immuneACCESS, the table was reduced by TCRdb to in-frame sequences with V and J called. These copies leave out some clones; in studies compared against another copy, an unresolved V gene accounts for under half, and the cause of the remainder is not known. This sample comprises some 99,000 clones, roughly 80% of them detected only once. The ten most abundant clones make up 7% to 9% of the sample. The sequencing sample was made of PBMCs. The receptors derive from a woman aged 45-59 years in good health and CMV-seropositive.

The chain links TRBV6-5 to TRBJ1-6; D gene ambiguous. The CDR3 is 13 residues long. Germline CDR1 reads MNHEY; CDR2 reads SVGAGI. Trimming stripped 6 bases from V and 9 bases from J, with 12 bases between. This chain's CDR3 is CASSRVRSSPLHF. Written as DNA, the CDR3 is TGTGCCAGCAGCCGGGTGAGGAGTTCACCCCTCCACTTT.

V is TRBV2 and J is TRBJ2-1; TRBD2 is a possible D gene (7 bases). CDR3 size: 15 residues. Germline V gene sequence: CDR1 SNHLY, CDR2 FYNNEI. Between the trimmed V and J ends, which lost 4 bases and 1 base, there was a span of 11 bases. The CDR3 protein is CASSVGGPSYNEQFF. The CDR3 DNA reads as TGTGCCAGCAGTGTGGGGGGGCCATCCTACAATGAGCAGTTCTTC.

The chain links TRBV15 to TRBJ1-1; possible D gene TRBD1, 6 bases. From germline, CDR1 is LNHNV and CDR2 YYDKDF (reference sequence). V lost 2 bases to trimming and J lost 7 bases, with 23 bases between them. This CDR3 is 17 amino acids long. The CDR3 loop is CATSRQFFDRRGIEAFF. The CDR3 DNA reads as TGTGCCACCAGCAGACAATTCTTCGACAGGAGAGGCATTGAAGCTTTCTTT.

The V call is TRBV2, the J call TRBJ2-1; no definite D call. Germline CDR1 and CDR2: SNHLY and FYNNEI. The CDR3 has 12 residues. The V end lost 6 bases, the J end lost 3 bases, and 6 bases lay between the germline ends. CDR3: CASRNYYNEQFF. DNA of the CDR3: TGTGCCAGCAGGAACTACTACAATGAGCAGTTCTTC.

This clone was found a few times. This chain joins TRBV6-5 and TRBJ2-2; possible D gene TRBD1, 6 bases. From germline, CDR1 is MNHEY and CDR2 SVGAGI. The CDR3 runs 11 residues. The V gene lost 10 bases and the J gene lost 6 bases, with 9 bases spanning the gap. DNA for the CDR3: TGTGCCACGAACAGGGCCGGGGAGCTGTTTTTT. This codes for CATNRAGELFF.

V is TRBV6-5 and J is TRBJ2-7; D unresolved. V was clipped by 10 bases and J by 0 bases, with 13 bases between them. Germline CDR1 MNHEY, CDR2 SVGAGI. The length of the CDR3 is 13 residues. The CDR3 DNA is TGTGCCACCCTTAGTGTGAGCTCCTACGAGCAGTACTTC. Residues: CATLSVSSYEQYF.

The chain links TRBV7-9 to TRBJ2-1, with 9 nucleotides matching TRBD1. V lost 3 bases, J lost 6 bases, and 9 bases stayed unmatched. The germline gives CDR1 SEHNR, CDR2 FQNEAQ (reference sequence). The CDR3 has 16 amino acids. The CDR3 sequence is CASSLGDRGVSNEQFF. Here the CDR3 DNA reads TGTGCCAGCAGCTTGGGTGACAGGGGGGTCTCCAATGAGCAGTTCTTC.

The count of this clone is one. The V call is TRBV5-4, the J call TRBJ2-1, with TRBD2 matching 12 bases. This CDR3 is built from 16 residues. Germline CDR1 and CDR2: SGHNT and YYREEE (reference sequence). V lost 0 bases, J lost 7 bases, and 5 bases stayed unmatched. CDR3 coding DNA: TGTGCCAGCAGCTTGGCTAGCGGGGGGGCGAGGAATGAGCAGTTCTTC. Translating it yields CASSLASGGARNEQFF.

The chain couples TRBV7-2 to TRBJ1-3; the D gene is possibly TRBD1 (6 bases). V dropped 1 base and J dropped 3 bases, with 10 bases sitting between them. This CDR3 is 15 amino acids long. CDR1 is SGHTA and CDR2 is FQGNSA in the germline V gene. CDR3 amino acids: CASSLDGQHGNTIYF. The CDR3 coding sequence is TGTGCCAGCAGCTTAGATGGACAGCATGGAAACACCATATATTTT.

The chain employs TRBV28 and TRBJ1-3; no reliable D call. Germline lookup yields CDR1 MDHEN and CDR2 SYDVKM. Trimming stripped 2 bases from V and 14 bases from J, with 13 bases between. The CDR3 has 12 amino acids. This CDR3 reads CASSLGGPILYF. In DNA form, the CDR3 reads TGTGCCAGCAGTTTAGGAGGCCCCATCTTATATTTT.

This clone has just one count. CDR3 amino acids: CASSVAANLEQYF. The CDR3 DNA reads as TGTGCCAGCAGCGTAGCTGCGAACCTCGAGCAGTACTTC. The J gene is TRBJ2-7, the V gene TRBV9; D is unclear. Trimming stripped 0 bases from V and 6 bases from J, with 10 bases between. This CDR3 contains 13 residues. From germline, CDR1 is SGDLS and CDR2 YYNGEE.

This clone was seen only a few times. The rearrangement uses TRBV4-3 and TRBJ1-2; tentatively, D is TRBD1 (6 bases). Germline loops: CDR1 LGHNA, CDR2 YSLEER. This CDR3 is 16 amino acids long. V was trimmed by 1 base and J by 5 bases, leaving 17 bases between them. CDR3 region: CASSQGNPTGRYGYTF. For the CDR3, the DNA is TGCGCCAGCAGCCAAGGGAACCCGACAGGTAGATATGGCTACACCTTC.

This chain joins TRBV7-8 and TRBJ2-2; 8 bases align to TRBD2. V was pared by 2 bases and J by 4 bases, with 9 bases of the junction left unmatched. From germline, CDR1 is SGHVS and CDR2 FQNEAQ. This CDR3 has 17 amino acids. The CDR3 DNA sequence: TGTGCCAGCAGCTTAACCGGGACTAGTTTGGGCACCGGGGAGCTGTTTTTT. It codes for CASSLTGTSLGTGELFF.

The chain links TRBV7-9 to TRBJ2-1, with 9 bases identical to TRBD1. Looked up from germline, CDR1 is SEHNR and CDR2 is FQNEAQ (reference sequence). The CDR3 is 14 residues long. The V gene end was trimmed by 6 bases and the J gene end by 3 bases; junction bases not matched to a gene: 3. CDR3 residues: CASRPGQGYNEQFF. CDR3 DNA sequence: TGTGCCAGCAGGCCGGGACAGGGCTACAATGAGCAGTTCTTC.

V gene TRBV19 combines with J gene TRBJ1-1; TRBD1 matches 9 bases. The CDR3 covers 13 residues. The germline CDR1 and CDR2 sequences are LNHDA and SQIVND (reference sequence). Trimming removed 7 bases from V and 7 bases from J; junction bases left unmatched: 7. In DNA, the CDR3 is TGTGCCAGTAATCCGCGACAGGGGGTTGAAGCTTTCTTT. Protein sequence: CASNPRQGVEAFF. The entire variable domain, with the rest obtained from reference TRBV19 and TRBJ1-1, is as follows: DGGITQSPKYLFRKEGQNVTLSCEQNLNHDAMYWYRQDPGQGLRLIYYSQIVNDFQKGDIAEGYSVSREKKESFPLTVTSAQKNPTAFYLCASNPRQGVEAFFGQGTRLTVV.

The V gene is TRBV20-1, the J gene TRBJ1-1; D gene ambiguous. CDR1 is DFQATT, CDR2 SNEGSKA, per germline (reference sequence). The CDR3 runs 11 residues. CDR3 loop: CRAGLNTEAFF. CDR3 DNA: TGCAGGGCAGGTCTGAACACTGAAGCTTTCTTT.